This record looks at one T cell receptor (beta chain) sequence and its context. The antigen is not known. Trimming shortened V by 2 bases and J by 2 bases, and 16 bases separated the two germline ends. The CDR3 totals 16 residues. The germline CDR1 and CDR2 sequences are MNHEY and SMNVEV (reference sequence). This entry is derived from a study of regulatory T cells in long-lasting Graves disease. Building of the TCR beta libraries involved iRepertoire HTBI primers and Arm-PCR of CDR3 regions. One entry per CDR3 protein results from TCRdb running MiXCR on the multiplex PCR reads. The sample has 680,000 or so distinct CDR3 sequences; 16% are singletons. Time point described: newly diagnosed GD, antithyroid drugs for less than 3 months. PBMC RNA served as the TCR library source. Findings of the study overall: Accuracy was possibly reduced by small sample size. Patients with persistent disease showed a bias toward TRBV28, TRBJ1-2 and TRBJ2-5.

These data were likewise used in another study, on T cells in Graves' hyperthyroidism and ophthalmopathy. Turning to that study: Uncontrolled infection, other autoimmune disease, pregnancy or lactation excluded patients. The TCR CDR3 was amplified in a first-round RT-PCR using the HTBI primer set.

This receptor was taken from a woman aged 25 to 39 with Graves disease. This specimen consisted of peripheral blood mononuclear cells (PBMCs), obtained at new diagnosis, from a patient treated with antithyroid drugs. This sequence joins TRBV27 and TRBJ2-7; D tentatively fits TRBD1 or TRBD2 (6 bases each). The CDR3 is CASSLDEGGSPYEQYF. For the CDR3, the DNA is TGTGCCAGCAGTTTAGACGAGGGGGGAAGTCCCTACGAGCAGTACTTC.